This is a list of T cell receptor beta chains from one sample in a study of human T cells and chemical hapten exposure. One entry per CDR3 protein, called by TCRdb with MiXCR from the RACE reads. The sample shows some 99,000 distinct CDR3 sequences, roughly a tenth of them seen only once. The sample in question was whole blood, obtained in connection with sensitization to the hapten diphenylcyclopropenone (DPC). The source is a middle-aged woman with alopecia areata. Some clones in this sample may be carry-over from other donors' samples. Each CDR3 is given with its conserved first and last residue. D genes are given only for firm matches. For some rows the clone size is stated as once, few or many, or as a class when expanded; others skip it.

size,length,V,J,D,CDR3,DNA
few,11,TRBV6-1,TRBJ2-2,-,CASSDPGELFF,TGTGCCAGCAGTGATCCCGGGGAGCTGTTTTTT
-,19,TRBV6-2/TRBV6-3,TRBJ2-2,-,CASSYSDDPSDRNTGELFF,TGTGCCAGCAGTTACTCGGATGACCCCTCGGATCGGAACACCGGGGAGCTGTTTTTT
few,17,TRBV10-2,TRBJ1-4,TRBD1,CASSAGYSGTVWEKLFF,TGCGCCAGCAGCGCGGGTTATTCCGGGACAGTGTGGGAAAAACTGTTTTTT
few,15,TRBV5-1,TRBJ2-3,-,CASSWGTGETDTQYF,TGCGCCAGCAGCTGGGGGACGGGGGAAACAGATACGCAGTATTTT
many,15,TRBV29-1,TRBJ2-1,-,CSVELTRTTSGEQFF,TGCAGCGTTGAATTAACGAGGACCACCTCGGGTGAGCAGTTCTTC
-,15,TRBV3-1,TRBJ2-1,-,CASSPQLGPYNEQFF,TGTGCCAGCAGCCCGCAACTAGGACCCTACAATGAGCAGTTCTTC
-,15,TRBV12-3/TRBV12-4,TRBJ1-4,-,CASSLAQGGREKLFF,TGTGCCAGCAGTTTAGCGCAGGGAGGGAGGGAAAAACTGTTTTTT
many,17,TRBV7-2,TRBJ2-4,-,CASSESGTPGAKNIQYF,TGTGCCAGCAGCGAATCCGGGACTCCAGGGGCCAAAAACATTCAGTACTTC
-,13,TRBV11-2,TRBJ2-7,-,CPSSSPLWDEQYF,TGTCCCAGCAGCTCCCCCCTCTGGGACGAGCAGTACTTC
-,18,TRBV12-3/TRBV12-4,TRBJ1-2,-,CASRGWIPPGPANYGYTF,TGTGCCAGCAGGGGTTGGATCCCACCGGGGCCAGCTAACTATGGCTACACCTTC
many,13,TRBV14,TRBJ2-2,-,CASSHLNTGELFF,TGTGCCAGCAGCCACCTTAACACCGGGGAGCTGTTTTTT
many,14,TRBV3-1,TRBJ2-7,-,CASSQAWGAYEQYF,TGTGCCAGCAGCCAAGCGTGGGGGGCCTACGAGCAGTACTTC
many,20,TRBV5-1,TRBJ2-6,TRBD1,CASSGPDRVSFTSGANVLTF,TGCGCCAGCAGCGGCCCTGACAGGGTATCTTTCACCTCTGGGGCCAACGTCCTGACTTTC
many,13,TRBV12-5,TRBJ1-5,-,CASGTGVHQPQHF,TGTGCTAGCGGAACTGGGGTTCATCAGCCCCAGCATTTT
many,15,TRBV7-9,TRBJ1-1,-,CASSLGALSNTEAFF,TGTGCCAGCAGCTTAGGAGCCTTATCGAACACTGAAGCTTTCTTT
many,15,TRBV28,TRBJ2-5,TRBD2,CASSPGLAGAETQYF,TGTGCCAGCAGTCCCGGACTAGCGGGGGCAGAGACCCAGTACTTC
many,14,TRBV7-2,TRBJ2-1,-,CASSLVFSGGEQFF,TGTGCCAGCAGCTTAGTATTTAGCGGAGGAGAGCAGTTCTTC
few,15,TRBV11-2,TRBJ2-3,-,CASSLDGASEDTQYF,TGTGCCAGCAGCTTAGACGGGGCTAGCGAAGATACGCAGTATTTT
many,17,TRBV6-5,TRBJ2-1,-,CASSYSVGATIYNEQFF,TGTGCCAGCAGTTATTCCGTCGGGGCTACTATTTACAATGAGCAGTTCTTC
many,17,TRBV20-1,TRBJ2-1,TRBD2,CSASPLTSGMTGNEQFF,TGCAGTGCTAGTCCCTTGACTAGCGGGATGACAGGCAATGAGCAGTTCTTC
many,13,TRBV14,TRBJ2-1,-,CARGTGSYNEQFF,TGTGCCAGGGGGACTGGCTCCTACAATGAGCAGTTCTTC
few,15,TRBV3-1,TRBJ2-7,TRBD1,CASSQGGTASYEQYF,TGTGCCAGCAGCCAAGGTGGGACAGCCTCCTACGAGCAGTACTTC
few,14,TRBV5-1,TRBJ1-1,-,CASSLYKSNTEAFF,TGCGCCAGCAGCTTATACAAATCGAACACTGAAGCTTTCTTT
few,15,TRBV10-3,TRBJ2-7,TRBD1,CAISDIQGPTYEQYF,TGTGCCATCAGTGACATACAGGGGCCGACCTACGAGCAGTACTTC
-,12,TRBV4-1,TRBJ1-4,-,CASSQDVQKLFF,TGCGCCAGCAGCCAAGATGTTCAGAAACTGTTTTTT
-,10,TRBV6-2/TRBV6-3,TRBJ1-1,-,CASGDPRGYF,TGTGCCAGCGGGGACCCCAGGGGATACTTT
few,16,TRBV12-3/TRBV12-4,TRBJ2-7,TRBD2,CASSLSWGGTQYEQYF,TGTGCCAGCAGTTTATCCTGGGGGGGGACCCAGTACGAGCAGTACTTC
few,16,TRBV7-9,TRBJ2-7,TRBD2,CASSLGTSGSTYEQYF,TGTGCCAGCAGCTTAGGGACTAGCGGATCAACCTACGAGCAGTACTTC
many,14,TRBV6-4,TRBJ2-1,-,CASSEGQTSNEQFF,TGTGCCAGCAGTGAAGGCCAGACAAGCAACGAGCAGTTCTTC
-,16,TRBV7-9,TRBJ2-3,TRBD1,CASSFLTGSTADTQYF,TGTGCCAGCAGCTTCCTGACAGGGAGCACGGCAGATACGCAGTATTTT
many,15,TRBV27,TRBJ2-1,-,CASSKGQGPYNEQFF,TGTGCCAGCAGTAAAGGGCAGGGGCCCTACAATGAGCAGTTCTTC
-,15,TRBV7-7,TRBJ1-1,-,CASSFSFHPPTEAFF,TGTGCCAGCAGCTTCAGTTTTCATCCCCCCACTGAAGCTTTCTTT